The present T cell receptor (beta chain) was sequenced within a study of human T cells and chemical hapten exposure. Study summary: While the approximately 25-week study was under way, patients received diphenylcyclopropenone on the scalp every week. Findings and limits, study-wide: Controls formed significantly fewer large CDR3 similarity clusters than expanded TCRs did. Since the donors had alopecia, their immune response may not be the same as that of healthy people.

Noted time point: patch test 2, 6 weeks after DPC sensitization. The treatment denotes: therapeutic diphenylcyclopropenone sensitization with weekly scalp DPC. Non-pregnant alopecia patients aged 18 to 70, suitable for DPC therapy. The V gene's germline CDR1 is MNHEY and CDR2 SVGAGI. V was trimmed by 5 bases and J by 3 bases, leaving 10 bases between them. The CDR3 contains 13 residues. This clonotype was counted only a few times. Its target is unknown. TCRdb redid the calling of the RACE reads with MiXCR, one entry per CDR3 protein. The repertoire holds about 42,000 distinct CDR3 sequences, with around 8.9% as singletons.

This TCR was sampled from a woman aged 40 to 50 with alopecia areata. Some clones in this sample may be carry-over from other donors' samples. The genes are TRBV6-5 and TRBJ1-2, with D hard to call. Sequences were derived from whole blood, sampled in connection with sensitization to the hapten diphenylcyclopropenone (DPC). The DNA of the CDR3 is TGTGCCAGCAGTCCCACGGCAGACTATGGCTACACCTTC. It yields the protein CASSPTADYGYTF.